These 27 T cell receptor beta chains originate from one sample sequenced in a study of shared clonotypes between healthy human individuals. Produced via immunoSEQ multiplex PCR; TCRdb's table is partial and in-frame only. The data hold roughly 810,000 clones, with around 96% observed a single time. Terminally differentiated effector memory CD45RA+ cells were excluded from the naive CD8 cells, which were CD45RO-negative and positively selected for CCR7. Sequencing was performed on naive CD8+ T cells sorted from blood. The receptors derive from a man aged 25-45 years in good health.

The chain recombines TRBV5-6 with TRBJ1-2; tentative D call: TRBD1 (5 bases). V dropped 4 bases and J dropped 3 bases, with 25 bases sitting between them. The germline V gene encodes CDR1 SGHDT and CDR2 YYEEEE. This CDR3 comprises 18 residues. The CDR3 region is CASSPPPWDSTSDYGYTF. The DNA of the CDR3 is TGTGCCAGCAGCCCACCCCCGTGGGACTCCACTTCCGACTATGGCTACACCTTC.

This chain links TRBV28 with TRBJ1-2; D gene ambiguous. Trimming cost V 8 bases and J 8 bases, with 21 bases left between them. Germline V gene sequence: CDR1 MDHEN, CDR2 SYDVKM. CDR3 length: 14 amino acids. The CDR3 bases are TGTGCCAGCGCCGATGGGCTTCGCTATGGGGGCTACACCTTC. Translating gives CASADGLRYGGYTF.

The CDR3 loop reads CASQSLKLLRNEQFF. Written as DNA, the CDR3 is TGTGCCAGCCAATCTCTCAAACTCCTCAGAAATGAGCAGTTCTTC. This sequence joins TRBV28 and TRBJ2-1; D remains ambiguous. The V gene's germline CDR1 is MDHEN and CDR2 SYDVKM. The CDR3 totals 15 residues. V shed 8 bases and J shed 7 bases, with 21 bases lying between them.

This chain joins TRBV30 and TRBJ2-7, with D possibly TRBD1 on 6 matching bases. Germline-derived CDR1 and CDR2 are GTSNPN and SVGIG (reference sequence). Trimming took off 0 bases at V and 3 bases at J, with 9 bases between the two ends. The CDR3 is 13 residues long. The CDR3 here is CAWSVGQIYEQYF. CDR3 DNA sequence: TGTGCCTGGAGTGTAGGACAGATCTACGAGCAGTACTTC.

The chain couples TRBV12-5 to TRBJ2-2; 12 bases align to TRBD2. Per germline, CDR1 LGHNT and CDR2 FRNRAP. V lost 6 bases, J lost 3 bases, and 8 bases stayed unmatched. This CDR3 contains 17 residues. The CDR3 sequence is CASGTSGSISDTGELFF. CDR3 nucleotides: TGTGCTAGTGGGACTAGCGGGAGTATTTCGGACACCGGGGAGCTGTTTTTT.

The chain has TRBV5-4 and TRBJ2-7; D unclear. The germline V gene encodes CDR1 SGHNT and CDR2 YYREEE (reference sequence). Deletions cut 1 base from V and 6 bases from J, with 11 bases between. CDR3 size: 13 residues. CDR3 sequence reads: CASSLLSAVEQYF. The CDR3 nucleotides are TGTGCCAGCAGCTTGCTCTCCGCGGTCGAGCAGTACTTC. The whole variable domain, filled in from reference TRBV5-4 and TRBJ2-7, reads ETGVTQSPTHLIKTRGQQVTLRCSSQSGHNTVSWYQQALGQGPQFIFQYYREEENGRGNFPPRFSGLQFPNYSSELNVNALELDDSALYLCASSLLSAVEQYFGPGTRLTVT.

This clone was seen a single time. V is TRBV4-1 and J is TRBJ2-1; D unclear. From germline, CDR1 is MGHRA and CDR2 YSYEKL. This CDR3 is 16 amino acids long. With 1 base removed from V and 8 bases from J, the gap between germline ends came to 18 bases. CDR3 in DNA: TGCGCCAGCAGCCAAGTTCTCGCCTGGGGTGTCGATGAGCAGTTCTTC. It encodes CASSQVLAWGVDEQFF.

The gene calls are TRBV2 and TRBJ1-1; D uncertain. Germline CDR1 and CDR2: SNHLY and FYNNEI. Trimming cost V 10 bases and J 5 bases, with 8 bases left between them. This CDR3 has 10 residues. The CDR3 here is CATRKTEAFF. Written as DNA, the CDR3 is TGTGCCACCCGCAAGACTGAAGCTTTCTTT.

The genes are TRBV6-5 and TRBJ1-4, with D uncertain. Germline V lookup: CDR1 MNHEY, CDR2 SVGAGI. This CDR3 contains 13 residues. Deletions cut 6 bases from V and 3 bases from J, with 8 bases between. The CDR3 sequence is CASRVGANEKLFF. The DNA of the CDR3 is TGTGCCAGCAGAGTGGGTGCTAATGAAAAACTGTTTTTT.

The chain links TRBV29-1 to TRBJ2-2; D gene uncertain. V shed 5 bases and J shed 0 bases, with 7 bases lying between them. The CDR3 consists of 13 residues. CDR1 is SQVTM, CDR2 ANQGSEA, per germline. The CDR3 DNA sequence: TGCAGCGTTAGACCGCCGAACACCGGGGAGCTGTTTTTT. It specifies CSVRPPNTGELFF.

On this clone: Within the sample, other DNA sequences also encode this same CDR3. V usage is TRBV27 and J usage is TRBJ2-3, with D possibly being TRBD1 (5 bases). Trimming shortened V by 5 bases and J by 6 bases, and 9 bases separated the two germline ends. CDR1 is MNHEY, CDR2 SMNVEV, per germline (reference sequence). This CDR3 contains 12 residues. The CDR3 nucleotides read TGTGCCAGCAGTCTACGACAGGATACGCAGTATTTT. As protein: CASSLRQDTQYF.

The chain joins TRBV9 to TRBJ2-2; 9 nucleotides line up with TRBD2. The CDR3 totals 16 residues. CDR1 and CDR2 (germline): SGDLS, YYNGEE. V lost 9 bases, J lost 3 bases, and 12 bases stayed unmatched. The CDR3 bases are TGTGCCATCCATGATAGCGGGAGTGAGGACACCGGGGAGCTGTTTTTT. This gives the protein CAIHDSGSEDTGELFF.

Points on this clone: This sample includes further DNA sequences coding for the same CDR3. As DNA, the CDR3 is TGTGCCAGCAGCTTGGACTATTCCTACGAGCAGTACTTC. Translating gives CASSLDYSYEQYF. This sequence joins TRBV5-4 and TRBJ2-7; D gene uncertain. V lost 0 bases, J lost 1 base, and 5 bases lay in between. Germline lookup yields CDR1 SGHNT and CDR2 YYREEE (reference sequence). The CDR3 runs 13 residues.

The gene calls are TRBV6-5 and TRBJ2-2; D unresolved. CDR3 length equals 13 residues. Germline V gene data show CDR1 as MNHEY and CDR2 as SVGAGI. V was shortened by 4 bases and J by 9 bases, with 12 bases between the two germline ends. The CDR3 reads CASSFTGSRELFF. The CDR3 DNA is TGTGCCAGCAGTTTCACCGGGTCTCGGGAGCTGTTTTTT.

A note on this clone: Other nucleotide sequences from this sample produce the same CDR3. The chain combines TRBV10-3 with TRBJ2-2; 7 positions agree with TRBD2. Germline V gives CDR1 ENHRY, CDR2 SYGVKD. The V gene end was trimmed by 0 bases and the J gene end by 6 bases; junction bases not matched to a gene: 1. The CDR3 sequence is 14 residues long. In nucleotides, the CDR3 is TGTGCCATCAGTGAGTCGGGAGGGTCCGGGGAGCTGTTTTTT. Translation: CAISESGGSGELFF.

The chain joins TRBV5-5 to TRBJ2-1; D gene ambiguous. Germline V gene sequence: CDR1 SGHKS, CDR2 YYEKEE (reference sequence). V was trimmed by 0 bases and J by 0 bases, leaving 10 bases between them. The CDR3 runs to 16 residues. The CDR3 bases are TGTGCCAGCAGCTTGGGAGGCGATGTCTCCTACAATGAGCAGTTCTTC. Translating gives CASSLGGDVSYNEQFF.

The V and J genes are TRBV5-6 and TRBJ1-5; no definite D call. The CDR3 runs to 15 residues. The germline V gene has CDR1 SGHDT and CDR2 YYEEEE. Between the trimmed V and J ends, which lost 0 bases and 3 bases, there was a span of 10 bases. CDR3 DNA sequence: TGTGCCAGCAGCTTGGGAGACACCTACAATCAGCCCCAGCATTTT. Protein sequence: CASSLGDTYNQPQHF.

The rearrangement links TRBV29-1 to TRBJ1-1; no reliable D call. The V end was cut by 4 bases, the J end by 7 bases, with 10 bases between. CDR1 is SQVTM and CDR2 is ANQGSEA in the germline V gene. This CDR3 comprises 11 residues. CDR3: CSVAFRVEAFF. The CDR3 bases are TGCAGCGTTGCTTTTAGGGTTGAAGCTTTCTTT.

The chain recombines TRBV2 with TRBJ2-7; D is uncertain. V dropped 1 base and J dropped 3 bases, with 13 bases sitting between them. The CDR3 has 15 amino acids. The germline gives CDR1 SNHLY, CDR2 FYNNEI. The CDR3 reads CASSEDSLSNYEQYF. The CDR3 DNA reads as TGTGCCAGCAGTGAAGATAGTCTGTCGAACTACGAGCAGTACTTC.

The chain couples TRBV11-2 to TRBJ2-7; 12 positions agree with TRBD1. J gave up 5 bases and V 7 bases, and 12 bases lay outside the gene matches. The V gene's germline CDR1 is SGHAT and CDR2 FQNNGV. The CDR3 has 16 amino acids. The CDR3 is CASTFKPGTGGHEQYF. Written as DNA, the CDR3 is TGTGCCAGCACCTTCAAGCCCGGGACAGGGGGCCACGAGCAGTACTTC.

The CDR3 sequence: CASSPNRSSNQPQHF. CDR3 DNA sequence: TGTGCCAGCTCACCAAACAGGTCAAGCAATCAGCCCCAGCATTTT. This rearrangement joins TRBV18 to TRBJ1-5; tentatively, D is TRBD1 (5 bases). This CDR3 has 15 residues. Germline CDR1 reads KGHSH; CDR2 reads LQKENI. V lost 2 bases, J lost 1 base, and 9 bases lay in between.

The rearrangement uses TRBV30 and TRBJ1-1, with TRBD1 matching over 7 bases. V shed 3 bases and J 4 bases; nucleotides not matched to a gene: 11. From germline, CDR1 is GTSNPN and CDR2 SVGIG (reference sequence). CDR3 length: 15 amino acids. CDR3 bases: TGTGCCTGGAGCCCCCCCGACAGGGCTAGCACTGAAGCTTTCTTT. It yields the protein CAWSPPDRASTEAFF.

This rearrangement joins TRBV7-2 to TRBJ2-7, with 7 bases identical to TRBD2. The CDR3 runs to 15 residues. CDR1 SGHTA and CDR2 FQGNSA come from the germline V gene. V trimming: 4 bases; J trimming: 4 bases; junction bases outside the gene matches: 10. The CDR3 DNA sequence: TGTGCCAGCAGCTCAGTGGGGGGGAGAGGGTACGAGCAGTACTTC. Translated: CASSSVGGRGYEQYF.

The chain employs TRBV29-1 and TRBJ2-1; a weak D match, TRBD2 (6 bases). Germline-derived CDR1 and CDR2 are SQVTM and ANQGSEA. CDR3 length: 16 residues. V lost 6 bases and J lost 0, with 18 bases in between. The CDR3 here is CSVKGSGGISYNEQFF. The CDR3 DNA reads TGCAGCGTCAAAGGGTCTGGCGGGATCTCCTACAATGAGCAGTTCTTC.

The chain employs TRBV13 and TRBJ2-7; 9 nucleotides align to TRBD2. This CDR3 has 13 residues. Trimming at V came to 5 bases and at J to 4 bases, leaving 3 bases not matched to a gene. The germline CDR1 and CDR2 sequences are PRHDT and FYEKMQ (reference sequence). Here the CDR3 DNA reads TGTGCCAGCAGCGCTAGCGGGACTTACGAGCAGTACTTC. Translating it yields CASSASGTYEQYF.

The chain carries TRBV7-6 and TRBJ2-7, with D uncertain. Germline lookup yields CDR1 SGHVS and CDR2 FNYEAQ. There are 15 residues in the CDR3. V shed 5 bases and J shed 0 bases, with 14 bases lying between them. The CDR3 region has the DNA TGTGCCAGCAGCGATCGAAGGGCCCTCTCCTACGAGCAGTACTTC. Translated: CASSDRRALSYEQYF.

Concerning this clone itself: The sample holds other DNA sequences that translate to the same CDR3. The V and J genes are TRBV19 and TRBJ2-7; 9 bases agree with TRBD1. The CDR3 totals 14 residues. Germline V gene lookup returns CDR1 LNHDA and CDR2 SQIVND (reference sequence). With V trimmed by 6 bases and J by 1 base, 4 bases remained unmatched. CDR3 sequence (DNA): TGTGCCAGTAGCGCCGGGACAGGGTCCTACGAGCAGTACTTC. It is translated as CASSAGTGSYEQYF.